This is a list of T cell receptor beta chains from one sample in a study of human T cells and chemical hapten exposure. TCRdb re-analysed the RACE reads in MiXCR, keeping a single row per CDR3 protein. The table includes tens of thousands of distinct CDR3 sequences, approximately 9% detected once. This sample comprised whole blood, obtained in connection with sensitization to the hapten diphenylcyclopropenone (DPC). The receptors come from a woman aged 50 to 65 with alopecia areata. Some clones in this sample may be carry-over from other donors' samples. Both conserved end residues are part of each CDR3. The D gene is left open where the match is weak. Part of the rows lack a size; the others show once, few, many or a class for expanded clones.

>.|TRBJ1-1|few|TRBV12-3/TRBV12-4
CASTLRGADTEAFF
TGTGCCAGCACGCTCAGGGGAGCAGACACTGAAGCTTTCTTT
>.|TRBJ2-1|few|TRBV14
CASSQDNTYNEQFF
TGTGCCAGCAGCCAAGATAACACCTACAATGAGCAGTTCTTC
>TRBD2|TRBJ2-7|few|TRBV6-5
CASSYQLAGGRGYEQYF
TGTGCCAGCAGTTACCAACTAGCGGGGGGTCGAGGGTACGAGCAGTACTTC
>.|TRBJ2-1|.|TRBV12-3/TRBV12-4
CASIPGDAYNEQFF
TGTGCCAGCATCCCAGGGGACGCCTACAATGAGCAGTTCTTC
>.|TRBJ1-6|.|TRBV5-1
CASSSRENSPLHF
TGCGCCAGCAGTTCGAGGGAAAATTCACCCCTCCACTTT
>.|TRBJ2-7|many|TRBV2
CASSPSGDYEQYF
TGTGCCAGCAGTCCATCGGGGGACTACGAGCAGTACTTC
>.|TRBJ2-2|.|TRBV28
CASSFRGSNTGELFF
TGTGCCAGCAGTTTTCGGGGATCGAACACCGGGGAGCTGTTTTTT
>.|TRBJ2-4|many|TRBV29-1
CSVEERGKNIQYF
TGCAGCGTTGAAGAGCGGGGCAAAAACATTCAGTACTTC
>.|TRBJ1-1|few|TRBV5-4
CASSLAGAAPAFF
TGTGCCAGCAGCTTGGCCGGGGCGGCTCCGGCTTTCTTT
>.|TRBJ1-1|.|TRBV27
CASSLVRVKHTEAFF
TGTGCCAGCAGTTTGGTAAGGGTAAAACACACTGAAGCTTTCTTT
>TRBD1|TRBJ1-5|few|TRBV6-6
CASSYSDRARYSNQPQHF
TGTGCCAGCAGTTACTCCGACAGGGCGCGGTATAGCAATCAGCCCCAGCATTTT
>TRBD2|TRBJ2-3|.|TRBV20-1
CSAALAGGADTQYF
TGCAGTGCTGCCCTAGCGGGGGGGGCAGATACGCAGTATTTT
>.|TRBJ2-7|many|TRBV3-1
CASSQVLGLGEQYF
TGTGCCAGCAGCCAAGTACTGGGGTTGGGGGAGCAGTACTTC
>.|TRBJ2-1|few|TRBV7-2
CASTPLGDSYNEQFF
TGTGCCAGCACCCCTTTGGGGGATTCCTACAATGAGCAGTTCTTC
>.|TRBJ1-1|many|TRBV6-1
CASSQTRQSEAFF
TGTGCCAGCAGTCAAACCAGACAGAGTGAAGCTTTCTTT
>TRBD1|TRBJ1-1|.|TRBV18
CASSLDRGPNTEAFF
TGTGCCAGCTCACTCGACAGGGGGCCGAACACTGAAGCTTTCTTT
>.|TRBJ1-1|medium-sized|TRBV7-6
CASSLVSGGTTEAFF
TGTGCCAGCAGCTTAGTTAGTGGGGGGACCACTGAAGCTTTCTTT
>TRBD1|TRBJ1-6|many|TRBV7-9
CASSPPGQGVSPLHF
TGTGCCAGCAGCCCCCCCGGACAGGGAGTCTCACCCCTCCACTTT
>TRBD2|TRBJ2-3|few|TRBV10-3
CAMTVAGGPTDTQYF
TGTGCCATGACTGTAGCGGGGGGGCCGACAGATACGCAGTATTTT
>.|TRBJ1-1|many|TRBV28
CASSLWGKPNTEAFF
TGTGCCAGCAGTTTATGGGGGAAGCCGAACACTGAAGCTTTCTTT
>TRBD1|TRBJ1-5|few|TRBV19
CASSIGNRGISNQPQHF
TGTGCCAGTAGTATCGGGAACAGGGGTATTAGCAATCAGCCCCAGCATTTT
>.|TRBJ2-1|few|TRBV7-2
CASSSYRDGPLQWRGIF
TGTGCCAGCAGCAGTTACCGGGACGGACCCTTACAATGGAGGGGAATCTTC
>TRBD1|TRBJ2-5|.|TRBV5-1
CASSESTGQGETQYF
TGCGCCAGCAGCGAATCGACAGGGCAAGGGGAGACCCAGTACTTC
>.|TRBJ2-1|few|TRBV7-3
CASSFGVGEQFF
TGTGCCAGCAGCTTCGGGGTCGGGGAGCAGTTCTTC
>TRBD1|TRBJ1-1|.|TRBV10-3
CAIRDRGWTEAFF
TGTGCCATCAGGGACAGGGGATGGACTGAAGCTTTCTTT
>.|TRBJ2-7|.|TRBV30
CAWRSQGRIYEQYF
TGTGCCTGGAGGTCCCAGGGGCGAATCTACGAGCAGTACTTC
>TRBD2|TRBJ2-5|.|TRBV3-1
CASSQDGVAGYQETQYF
TGTGCCAGCAGCCAAGACGGAGTAGCGGGGTACCAAGAGACCCAGTACTTC
>.|TRBJ2-1|.|TRBV2
CASLGQYNEQFF
TGTGCCAGCTTGGGCCAGTACAATGAGCAGTTCTTC
>.|TRBJ2-5|few|TRBV18
CASTPRVRETQYF
TGTGCCAGCACCCCGCGGGTACGGGAGACCCAGTACTTC
>.|TRBJ1-2|.|TRBV4-2
CASSQERGTYGYTF
TGTGCCAGCAGCCAAGAGCGGGGGACCTATGGCTACACCTTC
>.|TRBJ2-5|many|TRBV28
CASSGSDQETQYF
TGTGCCAGCAGCGGGAGTGATCAAGAGACCCAGTACTTC
>TRBD1|TRBJ1-2|.|TRBV4-2
CASSPELQGAEGYTF
TGTGCCAGCAGCCCAGAGCTACAGGGGGCTGAGGGCTACACCTTC
>.|TRBJ2-5|.|TRBV5-1
CASSLLGRETQYF
TGCGCCAGCAGCTTGCTTGGGCGAGAGACCCAGTACTTC
>.|TRBJ2-3|few|TRBV10-3
CAVRGSSYTDTQYF
TGTGCCGTCAGAGGGAGCTCTTACACAGATACGCAGTATTTT
>TRBD2|TRBJ2-3|.|TRBV2
CASSQGRGGTDTQYF
TGTGCCAGCAGTCAGGGGCGGGGGGGCACAGATACGCAGTATTTT
>.|TRBJ2-3|few|TRBV11-1
CASSARQASTDTQYF
TGTGCCAGCAGCGCCCGACAGGCAAGCACAGATACGCAGTATTTT
>.|TRBJ1-2|many|TRBV15
CATSRDATPTGGFYGYTF
TGTGCCACCAGCAGAGATGCGACTCCGACAGGTGGCTTCTATGGCTACACCTTC
>.|TRBJ1-6|many|TRBV12-3/TRBV12-4
CASSLSGYNSPLHF
TGTGCCAGCAGTTTATCAGGGTATAATTCACCCCTCCACTTT
>TRBD1|TRBJ2-1|.|TRBV19
CTSSIATGGRDEQFF
TGTACCAGTAGTATAGCTACAGGGGGACGGGATGAGCAGTTCTTC
>.|TRBJ1-6|many|TRBV18
CASSPQDGFNSPLHF
TGTGCCAGCTCACCGCAGGACGGGTTTAATTCACCCCTCCACTTT
>.|TRBJ2-6|.|TRBV5-1
CASSLDWSSGANVLTF
TGCGCCAGCAGCTTGGATTGGAGCTCTGGGGCCAACGTCCTGACTTTC
>.|TRBJ1-1|.|TRBV29-1
CSVVGGPEAFF
TGCAGCGTTGTGGGGGGCCCTGAAGCTTTCTTT
>.|TRBJ1-2|.|TRBV5-1
CASSLVGPNYGYTF
TGCGCCAGCAGCTTGGTCGGCCCTAACTATGGCTACACCTTC
>.|TRBJ1-1|.|TRBV2
CASSSHRNTEAFF
TGTGCCAGCAGTTCCCACAGGAACACTGAAGCTTTCTTT
>.|TRBJ1-5|.|TRBV4-3
CASSPGVMVNQPQHF
TGCGCCAGCAGCCCAGGGGTGATGGTCAATCAGCCCCAGCATTTT
>TRBD2|TRBJ2-7|.|TRBV10-3
CAISKLAGDRNEQYF
TGTGCCATCAGTAAACTAGCGGGAGACCGGAACGAGCAGTACTTC
>.|TRBJ2-3|many|TRBV7-2
CASSLPTDASTDTQYF
TGTGCCAGCAGCTTGCCAACCGATGCTAGCACAGATACGCAGTATTTT
>.|TRBJ2-2|many|TRBV21-1
CASSKEWNTGELFF
TGTGCCAGCAGCAAAGAGTGGAACACCGGGGAGCTGTTTTTT
>.|TRBJ2-3|.|TRBV20-1
CSARAEALSTDTQYF
TGCAGTGCTAGAGCCGAGGCGCTCAGCACAGATACGCAGTATTTT
>.|TRBJ1-6|many|TRBV18
CASSPSSNSYNSPLHF
TGTGCCAGCTCACCAAGCTCCAACTCCTATAATTCACCCCTCCACTTT
>.|TRBJ1-2|few|TRBV28
CASSLNWGLDGYTF
TGTGCCAGCAGTTTAAACTGGGGGCTAGATGGCTACACCTTC
>TRBD1|TRBJ2-2|few|TRBV29-1
CSVGTGFTGELFF
TGCAGCGTTGGGACAGGGTTCACCGGGGAGCTGTTTTTT
>TRBD1|TRBJ2-6|few|TRBV2
CASTGTGVTGANVLTF
TGTGCCAGTACTGGGACAGGGGTTACTGGGGCCAACGTCCTGACTTTC